A selection of T cell receptor beta chains follows, all from one sample in a study of cytomegalovirus exposure and HLA in healthy donors. Data came from immunoSEQ multiplex PCR; TCRdb stores just in-frame clones and leaves some out. The repertoire holds 100,000 to 150,000 clones, with about 82% as singletons. The sequenced sample consisted of PBMCs. These receptors originate from a man between 25 and 39 years old in good health and CMV-seronegative. The CDR3 runs from the conserved cysteine through the conserved F or W. D genes are given only for firm matches. The size entry is marked missing in some rows and otherwise reads once, few, many or a size class.

V gene: TRBV28; J gene: TRBJ1-6; CDR3 length: 20; D gene: .; clone size: .; CDR3 DNA: TGTGCCAGCAGTTTACGGTTGAGCGTGCGATGGGGGACTCCTTATCCACCCCTCCACTTT; CDR3 protein: CASSLRLSVRWGTPYPPLHF
V gene: TRBV5-4; J gene: TRBJ1-1; CDR3 length: 13; D gene: .; clone size: few; CDR3 DNA: TGTGCCAGCAGGGGAGGGGGGAACACTGAAGCTTTCTTT; CDR3 protein: CASRGGGNTEAFF
V gene: TRBV15; J gene: TRBJ1-1; CDR3 length: 14; D gene: TRBD1; clone size: .; CDR3 DNA: TGTGCCACCAGCATGAACAGGGGGATAACCGAAGCTTTCTTT; CDR3 protein: CATSMNRGITEAFF
V gene: TRBV28; J gene: TRBJ2-4; CDR3 length: 11; D gene: .; clone size: .; CDR3 DNA: TGTGCCAGCAGCCCTAGGAGCATTCAGTACTTC; CDR3 protein: CASSPRSIQYF
V gene: TRBV4-3; J gene: TRBJ2-3; CDR3 length: 16; D gene: TRBD2; clone size: many; CDR3 DNA: TGCGCCAGCAGCCAACAAGCGGGGCTATGGACAGATACGCAGTATTTT; CDR3 protein: CASSQQAGLWTDTQYF
V gene: TRBV6-5; J gene: TRBJ2-7; CDR3 length: 15; D gene: .; clone size: .; CDR3 DNA: TGTGCCAGCAGTTACTCTGGGCAGGTAGCCTACGAGCAGTACTTC; CDR3 protein: CASSYSGQVAYEQYF
V gene: TRBV7-2; J gene: TRBJ1-5; CDR3 length: 15; D gene: .; clone size: .; CDR3 DNA: TGTGCCAGCAGCTTGGACACATTTAGCAATCAGCCCCAGCATTTT; CDR3 protein: CASSLDTFSNQPQHF
V gene: TRBV28; J gene: TRBJ1-5; CDR3 length: 15; D gene: .; clone size: .; CDR3 DNA: TGTGTCAGCAGTTTACGTCCGGGTCCTAATCAGCCCCAGCATTTT; CDR3 protein: CVSSLRPGPNQPQHF
V gene: TRBV11-2; J gene: TRBJ2-5; CDR3 length: 13; D gene: .; clone size: .; CDR3 DNA: TGTGCCAGCAGCTTCGTCAGGGCGGAGACCCAGTACTTC; CDR3 protein: CASSFVRAETQYF
V gene: TRBV6-5; J gene: TRBJ1-3; CDR3 length: 14; D gene: .; clone size: .; CDR3 DNA: TGTGCCAGCAGTCTAGTCGGGGCTGGAAACACCATATATTTT; CDR3 protein: CASSLVGAGNTIYF
V gene: TRBV4-1; J gene: TRBJ1-2; CDR3 length: 18; D gene: .; clone size: few; CDR3 DNA: TGCGCCAGCAGCCAAGGGACAGCGGTACAAAAGGGCCCCTATGGCTACACCTTC; CDR3 protein: CASSQGTAVQKGPYGYTF
V gene: TRBV5-1; J gene: TRBJ1-2; CDR3 length: 14; D gene: .; clone size: .; CDR3 DNA: TGCGCCAGCAGCTTGGCCGGCAGGCCGGGAGGCTACACCTTC; CDR3 protein: CASSLAGRPGGYTF
V gene: TRBV5-8; J gene: TRBJ2-5; CDR3 length: 14; D gene: TRBD2; clone size: .; CDR3 DNA: TGTGCCAGCAGCTGGCTAGCGGGGGAAAAGACCCAGTACTTC; CDR3 protein: CASSWLAGEKTQYF
V gene: TRBV19; J gene: TRBJ1-1; CDR3 length: 15; D gene: TRBD1; clone size: few; CDR3 DNA: TGTGCCAGTAGTCAAAGCCAGGGGGCGAGGACTGAAGCTTTCTTT; CDR3 protein: CASSQSQGARTEAFF
V gene: TRBV28; J gene: TRBJ2-7; CDR3 length: 15; D gene: TRBD1; clone size: few; CDR3 DNA: TGTGCCAGCAGTTCCCCCGGGACAGGAGTCTACGAGCAGTACTTC; CDR3 protein: CASSSPGTGVYEQYF
V gene: TRBV9; J gene: TRBJ1-2; CDR3 length: 15; D gene: TRBD1; clone size: .; CDR3 DNA: TGTGCCAGCAGCGTTAGGACAGGGGGCGACGATGGCTACACCTTC; CDR3 protein: CASSVRTGGDDGYTF
V gene: TRBV7-9; J gene: TRBJ1-2; CDR3 length: 13; D gene: .; clone size: .; CDR3 DNA: TGTGCCAGCAGCTTACTGTCAGGGGATGGCTACACCTTC; CDR3 protein: CASSLLSGDGYTF
V gene: TRBV7-8; J gene: TRBJ1-1; CDR3 length: 14; D gene: .; clone size: .; CDR3 DNA: TGTGCCAGCAGCCCATTCTCGGGGGAAACTGAAGCTTTCTTT; CDR3 protein: CASSPFSGETEAFF
V gene: TRBV5-5; J gene: TRBJ1-5; CDR3 length: 15; D gene: .; clone size: .; CDR3 DNA: TGTGCCAGCAGCTTGGCGGGGGGCGCGGCGCAGCCCCAGCATTTT; CDR3 protein: CASSLAGGAAQPQHF
V gene: TRBV14; J gene: TRBJ1-1; CDR3 length: 14; D gene: .; clone size: .; CDR3 DNA: TGTGCCAGCAGCCTCCAGCGGGAGAACACTGAAGCTTTCTTT; CDR3 protein: CASSLQRENTEAFF
V gene: TRBV5-6; J gene: TRBJ2-6; CDR3 length: 15; D gene: .; clone size: .; CDR3 DNA: TGTGCCAGCAGCTACGGCGGCTCTGGGGCCAACGTCCTGACTTTC; CDR3 protein: CASSYGGSGANVLTF
V gene: TRBV9; J gene: TRBJ2-3; CDR3 length: 16; D gene: TRBD2; clone size: medium-sized; CDR3 DNA: TGTGCCAGCAGCGCCTTTACTAGCGGGGGGGGAGATACGCAGTATTTT; CDR3 protein: CASSAFTSGGGDTQYF
V gene: TRBV5-1; J gene: TRBJ1-2; CDR3 length: 17; D gene: TRBD1; clone size: .; CDR3 DNA: TGCGCCAGCAGCTCCGGATTGACGGGACAGGGGCTCTATGGCTACACCTTC; CDR3 protein: CASSSGLTGQGLYGYTF
V gene: TRBV6-1; J gene: TRBJ1-5; CDR3 length: 15; D gene: .; clone size: few; CDR3 DNA: TGTGCCAGCAGTGAATTGGGCACTAGCAATCAGCCCCAGCATTTT; CDR3 protein: CASSELGTSNQPQHF
V gene: TRBV7-2; J gene: TRBJ2-2; CDR3 length: 14; D gene: .; clone size: .; CDR3 DNA: TGTGCCAGCAGCGTAATGGGCGGGCCCGGGGAGCTGTTTTTT; CDR3 protein: CASSVMGGPGELFF